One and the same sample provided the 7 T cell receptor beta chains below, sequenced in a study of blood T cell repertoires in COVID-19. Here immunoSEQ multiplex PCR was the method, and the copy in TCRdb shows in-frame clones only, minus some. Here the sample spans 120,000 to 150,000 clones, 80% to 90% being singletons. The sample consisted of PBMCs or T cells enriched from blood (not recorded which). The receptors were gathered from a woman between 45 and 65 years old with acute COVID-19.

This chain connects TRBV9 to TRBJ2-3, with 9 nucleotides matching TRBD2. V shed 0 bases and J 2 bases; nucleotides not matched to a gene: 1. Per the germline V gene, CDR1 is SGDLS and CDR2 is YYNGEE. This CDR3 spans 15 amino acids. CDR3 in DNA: TGTGCCAGCAGCGTAGGACTAGCGGCCACAGATACGCAGTATTTT. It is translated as CASSVGLAATDTQYF.

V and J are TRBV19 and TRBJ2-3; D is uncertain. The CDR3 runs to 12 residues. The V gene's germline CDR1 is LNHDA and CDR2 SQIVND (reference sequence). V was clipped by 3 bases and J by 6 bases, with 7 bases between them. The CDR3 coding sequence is TGTGCCAGTAGTATCCATGTGGATACGCAGTATTTT. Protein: CASSIHVDTQYF.

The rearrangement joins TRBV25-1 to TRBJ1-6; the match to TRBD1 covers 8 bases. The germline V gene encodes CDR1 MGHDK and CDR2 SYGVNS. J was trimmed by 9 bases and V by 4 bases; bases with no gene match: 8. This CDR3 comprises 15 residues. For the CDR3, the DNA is TGTGCCAGCAGTGCTCGACAGGGGAGGGGTTCACCCCTCCACTTT. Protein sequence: CASSARQGRGSPLHF.

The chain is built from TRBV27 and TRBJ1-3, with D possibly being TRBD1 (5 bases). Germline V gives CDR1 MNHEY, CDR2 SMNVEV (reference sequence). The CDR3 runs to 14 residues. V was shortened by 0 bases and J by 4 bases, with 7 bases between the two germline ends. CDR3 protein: CASSLSGAGNTIYF. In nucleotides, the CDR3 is TGTGCCAGCAGTTTATCAGGGGCCGGAAACACCATATATTTT.

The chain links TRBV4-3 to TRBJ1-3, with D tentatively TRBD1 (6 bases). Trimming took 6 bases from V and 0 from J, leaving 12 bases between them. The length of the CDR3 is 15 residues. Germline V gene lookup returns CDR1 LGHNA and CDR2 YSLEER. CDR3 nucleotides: TGCGCCAGCAGTTTTGGGACAAGCTCTGGAAACACCATATATTTT. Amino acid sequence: CASSFGTSSGNTIYF.

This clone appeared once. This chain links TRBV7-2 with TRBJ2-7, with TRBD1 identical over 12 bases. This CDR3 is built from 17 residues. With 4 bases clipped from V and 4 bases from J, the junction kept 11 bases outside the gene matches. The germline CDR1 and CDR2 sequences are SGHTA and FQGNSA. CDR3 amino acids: CASSWMVAGQGAYEQYF. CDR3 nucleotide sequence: TGTGCCAGCAGCTGGATGGTCGCGGGACAGGGGGCTTACGAGCAGTACTTC.

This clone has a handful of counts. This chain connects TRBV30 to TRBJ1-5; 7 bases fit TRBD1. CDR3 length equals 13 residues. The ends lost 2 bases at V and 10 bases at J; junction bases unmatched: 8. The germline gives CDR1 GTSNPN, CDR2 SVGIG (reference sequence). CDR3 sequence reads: CAWSIQGDIPQHF. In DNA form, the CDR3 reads TGTGCCTGGAGTATCCAGGGGGACATCCCCCAGCATTTT.